The present entry profiles one T cell receptor beta chain with its context. The antigen is not known. The PCR had 60 Vbeta and 13 Jbeta primers. Libraries were prepared by immunoSEQ multiplex PCR; TCRdb keeps only in-frame clonotypes and omits some of them. Among some 90,000 clones listed, around 80% were seen once. The sample is drawn from a study of cytomegalovirus exposure and HLA in healthy donors. Germline V lookup: CDR1 WSHSY, CDR2 SAAADI. CDR3 length: 13 residues. Trimming cost V 8 bases and J 3 bases, with 13 bases left between them. Study observations and caveats: Analysis was carried out at a later point, and it linked a missense DCLRE1C variant to TCR beta V- and J-gene trimming. HLA-A and HLA-B allele assignments for most subjects were reportedly predicted accurately using TCR beta sequences. HLA alleles were associated with 15,000 to 20,000 TCR beta sequences in a later analysis at 0.05 false discovery rate.

This clonotype was obtained from a man aged 35 to 55 in good health and CMV-seronegative. The sequencing sample was made of PBMCs. V usage is TRBV10-2 and J usage is TRBJ1-2; a possible D gene is TRBD1 (6 bases). CDR3 DNA: TGCGCCAGCGGCTTGGGGGCTCACTATGGCTACACCTTC. It yields the protein CASGLGAHYGYTF.